This section outlines one T cell receptor (beta chain) sequence together with its context. Together with a sample-barcoded 5' primer, a J-beta primer mix was included in a second PCR lasting roughly 6 to 12 cycles. TCRdb analysed the 5' RACE reads with MiXCR anew, one entry per CDR3 protein. The sample shows 730,000 or so distinct CDR3 sequences, roughly 45% of them seen only once. This sample stems from a study of blood T cells in healthy people across ages. This CDR3 spans 12 amino acids. Trimming removed 6 bases from V and 9 bases from J, with 13 bases in between. Germline CDR1 is SGHTA and CDR2 is FQGNSA.

Sequenced input: blood. This sequence joins TRBV7-2 and TRBJ2-3; unclear D gene. This TCR was sampled from a woman in her sixties or seventies in good health. The CDR3 loop is CASSPIAETQYF. DNA of the CDR3: TGTGCCAGCAGTCCTATCGCCGAGACGCAGTATTTT.